The 25 T cell receptor beta chains listed next were all sequenced from one sample in a study of blood T cell repertoires in COVID-19. TCRdb keeps only in-frame clones here, not all; method: immunoSEQ multiplex PCR. This repertoire shows tens of thousands of clones, roughly four fifths found once; its top ten account for 6.5% to 9%. What was sequenced was peripheral blood. The receptors were sampled from a man in his 60s with active COVID-19.

V gene TRBV11-2 combines with J gene TRBJ2-7, with TRBD2 matching over 7 bases. Germline V gene sequence: CDR1 SGHAT, CDR2 FQNNGV. Losses at the gene ends were 5 bases for V and 0 bases for J; bases not matched to a gene: 7. The CDR3 is 15 amino acids. The CDR3 loop is CASSVSGFLSYEQYF. CDR3 bases: TGTGCCAGCAGCGTTAGCGGGTTCCTCTCCTACGAGCAGTACTTC. The full variable domain, completed using reference TRBV11-2 and TRBJ2-7, is EAGVAQSPRYKIIEKRQSVAFWCNPISGHATLYWYQQILGQGPKLLIQFQNNGVVDDSQLPKDRFSAERLKGVDSTLKIQPAKLEDSAVYLCASSVSGFLSYEQYFGPGTRLTVT.

The chain uses TRBV7-8 and TRBJ2-5; 12 nucleotides match TRBD2. The V and J ends lost 1 base and 3 bases, in that order; junction bases with no gene match: 3. The CDR3 is 16 amino acids. Looked up from germline, CDR1 is SGHVS and CDR2 is FQNEAQ. In DNA, the CDR3 is TGTGCCAGCAGCTTAGAACCTAGCGGGGGGGAAGAGACCCAGTACTTC. Residues: CASSLEPSGGEETQYF.

J is TRBJ2-1 and V is TRBV30, with D possibly being TRBD2 (5 bases). Trimming shortened V by 4 bases and J by 2 bases, and 21 bases separated the two germline ends. The CDR3 runs 17 residues. The V gene's germline CDR1 is GTSNPN and CDR2 SVGIG (reference sequence). This CDR3 is CAWKGGSSKPAYNEQFF. DNA of the CDR3: TGTGCCTGGAAAGGCGGGTCCTCAAAACCCGCCTACAATGAGCAGTTCTTC.

This clone was detected only a few times. The chain carries TRBV2 and TRBJ1-5; 9 nucleotides agree with TRBD1. The CDR3 totals 14 residues. CDR1 is SNHLY and CDR2 is FYNNEI in the germline V gene. The V gene end was trimmed by 4 bases and the J gene end by 3 bases; junction bases not matched to a gene: 1. The CDR3 sequence: CASSGQGVNQPQHF. In nucleotides, the CDR3 is TGTGCCAGCAGTGGACAGGGGGTCAATCAGCCCCAGCATTTT.

The chain has TRBV28 and TRBJ2-3, with 7 bases matching TRBD1. CDR3 length: 16 amino acids. Germline V lookup: CDR1 MDHEN, CDR2 SYDVKM. The V and J ends lost 5 bases and 1 base, in that order; junction bases with no gene match: 9. The chain's CDR3 is CASSPDYDRGTDTQYF. The CDR3 bases are TGTGCCAGCAGTCCGGATTACGACAGGGGCACAGATACGCAGTATTTT. Supplemented by reference TRBV28 and TRBJ2-3, the full variable domain reads DVKVTQSSRYLVKRTGEKVFLECVQDMDHENMFWYRQDPGLGLRLIYFSYDVKMKEKGDIPEGYSVSREKKERFSLILESASTNQTSMYLCASSPDYDRGTDTQYFGPGTRLTVL.

This clone has a handful of counts. The chain joins TRBV18 to TRBJ1-1; D is undetermined. This CDR3 is built from 13 residues. CDR1 and CDR2 from the germline V gene are KGHSH and LQKENI. Trimming pared 2 bases from V and 6 bases from J, leaving 10 bases between. As DNA, the CDR3 is TGTGCCAGCTCACCAGAGACATACCCTGAAGCTTTCTTT. It codes for CASSPETYPEAFF.

This clone was seen only a few times. The chain joins TRBV20-1 to TRBJ1-5, with TRBD1 identical over 7 bases. V trimming: 3 bases; J trimming: 7 bases; junction bases outside the gene matches: 9. Germline CDR1 is DFQATT and CDR2 is SNEGSKA (reference sequence). There are 14 residues in the CDR3. The CDR3 sequence is CSASKQGQWQPQHF. The CDR3 region has the DNA TGCAGTGCTAGTAAACAGGGGCAATGGCAGCCCCAGCATTTT.

The J gene is TRBJ1-2, the V gene TRBV18, with 7 nucleotides matching TRBD1. Germline loops: CDR1 KGHSH, CDR2 LQKENI. V shed 3 bases, J shed 7 bases, and the junction held 14 bases outside the gene matches. This CDR3 region has 16 residues. CDR3 protein: CASSPKGTGEDRGYTF. The DNA of the CDR3 is TGTGCCAGCTCACCGAAAGGTACAGGGGAAGATCGTGGCTACACCTTC.

For the CDR3, the DNA is TGTGCCAGCAGTGAATTGGTCCCGACAGGGGGAAGCTACAATGAGCAGTTCTTC. It specifies CASSELVPTGGSYNEQFF. The chain couples TRBV2 to TRBJ2-1; 9 positions match TRBD1. The CDR3 loop spans 18 amino acids. V dropped 2 bases and J dropped 3; count of bases not matched to a gene: 11. From germline, CDR1 is SNHLY and CDR2 FYNNEI.

This clone was seen a handful of times. The chain combines TRBV6-5 with TRBJ2-1; TRBD2 matches 9 bases. The CDR3 totals 15 residues. Germline lookup yields CDR1 MNHEY and CDR2 SVGAGI. Trimming cost V 7 bases and J 0 bases; bases outside gene matches: 4. The CDR3 loop is CASKNSGSSYNEQFF. CDR3 nucleotides: TGTGCCAGCAAAAATAGCGGGAGCTCCTACAATGAGCAGTTCTTC.

V and J are TRBV30 and TRBJ2-7, with a weak D call TRBD1 (5 bases). V lost 4 bases to trimming and J lost 6 bases, with 19 bases between them. Germline V CDR1 and CDR2: GTSNPN, SVGIG (reference sequence). This CDR3 has 14 residues. CDR3 loop: CAWNKGLGFGEQYF. The DNA for the CDR3 is TGTGCCTGGAATAAGGGGTTAGGGTTTGGCGAGCAGTACTTC.

This sequence joins TRBV9 and TRBJ2-3, with TRBD1 as a possible D gene (5 bases). Trimming took off 1 base at V and 3 bases at J, with 9 bases between the two ends. The V gene's germline CDR1 is SGDLS and CDR2 YYNGEE. This CDR3 is built from 14 residues. The CDR3 spells CASSVLSGTDTQYF. As DNA, the CDR3 is TGTGCCAGCAGCGTATTGTCAGGGACAGATACGCAGTATTTT.

The chain uses TRBV21-1 and TRBJ1-2; the table assigns TRBD1, which was not confirmed against the DNA. TRBV21-1 is deemed a pseudogene. The CDR3 has 12 amino acids. This CDR3 reads CASRTLTGGYTF. The CDR3 nucleotides are TGTGCCAGCAGGACCTTAACAGGAGGCTACACCTTC.

The J gene is TRBJ1-3, the V gene TRBV5-1; TRBD1 agrees at 9 bases. CDR1 is SGHRS and CDR2 is YFSETQ in the germline V gene. CDR3 length equals 15 residues. With V trimmed by 4 bases and J by 2 bases, 4 bases remained unmatched. This CDR3 is CASSRDRGAGNTIYF. CDR3 DNA: TGCGCCAGCAGCCGCGACAGGGGGGCTGGAAACACCATATATTTT.

The CDR3 region is CASSTGTSGRAGPGTQYF. CDR3 DNA sequence: TGCGCCAGCAGCACTGGGACTAGCGGGAGGGCCGGGCCAGGTACGCAGTATTTT. The chain recombines TRBV5-1 with TRBJ2-3; 16 bases map to TRBD2. V gave up 4 bases and J gave up 8 bases; unmatched junction bases: 13. Germline V gene data show CDR1 as SGHRS and CDR2 as YFSETQ. There are 18 residues in the CDR3.

The chain recombines TRBV5-1 with TRBJ2-7; 7 bases map to TRBD2. The CDR3 runs to 16 residues. Germline V gene data show CDR1 as SGHRS and CDR2 as YFSETQ. The junction had 12 bases not matched to a gene; V was cut back by 0 bases and J by 6 bases. CDR3 amino acids: CASSLGSRTRGVEQYF. The CDR3 DNA sequence: TGCGCCAGCAGCTTGGGGTCTAGGACTAGAGGGGTCGAGCAGTACTTC.

The J gene is TRBJ2-1, the V gene TRBV12-5; 7 bases match TRBD1. From germline, CDR1 is LGHNT and CDR2 FRNRAP. This CDR3 spans 13 amino acids. Germline trimming cut 0 bases from V and 15 bases from J; bases unmatched to any gene: 8. CDR3 DNA: TGTGCTAGTGGTTTGGTATTGGGCCAGGGGGTGTTCTTC. Its translation: CASGLVLGQGVFF.

V usage is TRBV5-1 and J usage is TRBJ2-7, with 9 bases aligning to TRBD1. In germline, CDR1 is SGHRS, CDR2 YFSETQ. This CDR3 region has 16 residues. J lost 3 bases, V lost 4 bases, and 11 bases had no gene match. CDR3 in DNA: TGCGCCAGCAGCGCCGGGACGGGACAGGGTATCTACGAGCAGTACTTC. Translating gives CASSAGTGQGIYEQYF. The whole variable domain, remainder taken from reference TRBV5-1 and TRBJ2-7, is KAGVTQTPRYLIKTRGQQVTLSCSPISGHRSVSWYQQTPGQGLQFLFEYFSETQRNKGNFPGRFSGRQFSNSRSEMNVSTLELGDSALYLCASSAGTGQGIYEQYFGPGTRLTVT.

The J gene is TRBJ2-3, the V gene TRBV2, with TRBD2 matching over 7 bases. J was trimmed by 3 bases and V by 8 bases; bases with no gene match: 11. Germline CDR1 is SNHLY and CDR2 is FYNNEI. The CDR3 sequence is 15 residues long. The CDR3 is CASSAGTIETDTQYF. As DNA, the CDR3 is TGTGCCAGCTCCGCCGGGACTATCGAAACAGATACGCAGTATTTT.

This clone came up a few times. V is TRBV19 and J is TRBJ2-3, with 11 bases identical to TRBD2. Losses at the gene ends were 2 bases for V and 5 bases for J; bases not matched to a gene: 6. The CDR3 has 16 amino acids. The germline V gene has CDR1 LNHDA and CDR2 SQIVND (reference sequence). This CDR3 is CASSIIAGGRVDTQYF. The CDR3 bases are TGTGCCAGTAGTATAATAGCGGGGGGGCGTGTAGATACGCAGTATTTT.

As for this clone: One junction end disagrees with the germline gene, perhaps due to a read error. This chain connects TRBV30 to TRBJ2-7, with 7 bases identical to TRBD2. Germline V gene data show CDR1 as GTSNPN and CDR2 as SVGIG (reference sequence). The CDR3 extends over 11 amino acids. The CDR3 reads CAWGVGGEQYF. The CDR3 DNA is TGTGCCTGGGGTGTGGGGGGGGAGCAGTACTTC.

As regards this clone: Additional DNA sequences in this sample encode the identical CDR3. V is TRBV24-1 and J is TRBJ1-2; 8 positions agree with TRBD1. Germline assignment: CDR1 KGHDR and CDR2 SFDVKD. The CDR3 totals 13 residues. The V and J ends lost 7 bases and 5 bases, in that order; junction bases with no gene match: 5. The CDR3 region has the DNA TGTGCCACCAGCGTAAGGACAGGGTATGGCTACACCTTC. Translated, it gives CATSVRTGYGYTF.

This clone was seen just once. The V gene is TRBV4-1, the J gene TRBJ2-7; TRBD2 aligns across 11 bases. Germline lookup yields CDR1 MGHRA and CDR2 YSYEKL. The length of the CDR3 is 18 residues. V gave up 5 bases and J gave up 6 bases; unmatched junction bases: 18. The CDR3 region has the DNA TGCGCCAGCAGCACCTTCCCCACAACTAGCGGGGGATCGGGCGAGCAGTACTTC. Translation: CASSTFPTTSGGSGEQYF.

This clone was counted a single time. The genes are TRBV4-1 and TRBJ2-2; D is possibly TRBD1 (6 bases). Germline CDR1 reads MGHRA; CDR2 reads YSYEKL. The germline V and J ends were trimmed by 4 bases and 2 bases, with 20 bases remaining between them. The CDR3 has 18 amino acids. The DNA for the CDR3 is TGCGCCAGCAGCCCGCAGCTCGGACAGACGTTTAACACCGGGGAGCTGTTTTTT. Translation: CASSPQLGQTFNTGELFF.

The chain's CDR3 is CSASSGTGKAWVTAFF. Written as DNA, the CDR3 is TGCAGTGCTAGTTCTGGGACAGGGAAGGCTTGGGTCACGGCTTTCTTT. V gene TRBV20-1 combines with J gene TRBJ1-1; 9 nucleotides match TRBD1. In germline, CDR1 is DFQATT, CDR2 SNEGSKA (reference sequence). The V segment lost 3 bases and the J segment 11 bases; nucleotides outside the gene matches: 19. CDR3 length: 16 residues.